This TCR beta chain was captured by sequencing in a study of identical twins. V shed 0 bases and J shed 9 bases, with 13 bases lying between them. CDR3 length: 14 residues. Germline V lookup: CDR1 SGHDT, CDR2 YYEEEE. From the 5' RACE reads, TCRdb called clonotypes with MiXCR, one entry per CDR3 protein. The table lists a few hundred thousand distinct CDR3 sequences, around an eighth of them singletons. The same data also went into a second study, on yellow fever vaccine responses in identical twins.

This sequence was found in a woman between 18 and 30 years old in good health. J is TRBJ2-1 and V is TRBV5-6; D gene uncertain. Input material: CD4+ T cells sorted from blood. The CDR3 reads CASSLDSGRSEQFF. In DNA form, the CDR3 reads TGTGCCAGCAGCTTGGATTCCGGCAGGTCTGAGCAGTTCTTC.